This passage covers 30 T cell receptor beta chains from one sample sequenced in a study of blood T cell repertoires in COVID-19. The method was immunoSEQ multiplex PCR; TCRdb's version includes in-frame clones alone and lacks a portion of them. The data contain hundreds of thousands of clones, 70% to 90% of them singletons. The sequencing input was peripheral blood. These receptors all stem from a woman between 18 and 29 years old with acute or convalescent COVID-19.

Remarks on this clone: In the same sample, other DNA sequences code for this CDR3. The chain couples TRBV6-2 or TRBV6-3 to TRBJ2-5; D is possibly TRBD2 (5 bases). Trimming pared 2 bases from V and 5 bases from J, leaving 6 bases between. The CDR3 runs to 12 residues. Per germline, CDR1 MNHEY and CDR2 SVGEGT. CDR3 bases: TGTGCCAGCAGTTACCGAGGGGAGACCCAGTACTTC. This sequence encodes CASSYRGETQYF.

The V and J genes are TRBV5-5 and TRBJ1-4, with D perhaps matching TRBD1 (6 bases). Deletions cut 3 bases from V and 8 bases from J, with 17 bases between. CDR1 SGHKS and CDR2 YYEKEE come from the germline V gene (reference sequence). The length of the CDR3 is 15 residues. The CDR3 sequence is CASSSTGISSEKLFF. CDR3 in DNA: TGTGCCAGCAGCTCCACAGGGATTTCATCGGAAAAACTGTTTTTT.

The chain carries TRBV21-1 and TRBJ1-2; TRBD1 is the table's D call, not checked against the DNA. TRBV21-1 is marked as a pseudogene. The CDR3 length is 17 residues. The CDR3 spells CASSKERRGFGPNGYTF. The CDR3 region has the DNA TGTGCCAGCAGCAAAGAGAGAAGGGGGTTTGGGCCCAATGGCTACACCTTC.

This chain uses TRBV11-2 with TRBJ2-7, with 9 nucleotides matching TRBD1. CDR1 is SGHAT and CDR2 is FQNNGV in the germline V gene. With 3 bases clipped from V and 5 bases from J, the junction kept 8 bases outside the gene matches. This CDR3 is 15 amino acids long. CDR3 nucleotides: TGTGCCAGCAGCTTCCCCGGGACAGGGATACACGAGCAGTACTTC. It translates to CASSFPGTGIHEQYF.

V gene TRBV7-8 combines with J gene TRBJ2-7; 7 bases are shared with TRBD1. The germline V gene has CDR1 SGHVS and CDR2 FQNEAQ. The CDR3 has 15 residues. With 4 bases clipped from V and 6 bases from J, the junction kept 12 bases outside the gene matches. This chain's CDR3 is CASSSRDSLNGEQYF. The CDR3 DNA reads as TGTGCCAGCAGCTCCCGGGACAGTCTTAACGGCGAGCAGTACTTC.

The chain uses TRBV6-2 or TRBV6-3 and TRBJ2-3; 7 bases agree with TRBD1. CDR3 length: 16 residues. V was pared by 1 base and J by 3 bases, with 7 bases of the junction left unmatched. Per germline, CDR1 MNHEY and CDR2 SVGEGT. In nucleotides, the CDR3 is TGTGCCAGCAGTTACTTAGCAGGGGGTAAAACAGATACGCAGTATTTT. This codes for CASSYLAGGKTDTQYF.

In this sample, this clone turned up a few times. The J gene is TRBJ1-1, the V gene TRBV4-2, with D hard to call. With 3 bases removed from V and 1 base from J, the gap between germline ends came to 3 bases. This CDR3 has 12 amino acids. Germline V gene sequence: CDR1 LGHNA, CDR2 YNFKEQ. The CDR3 DNA reads as TGTGCCAGCAGCCACGGGAACACTGAAGCTTTCTTT. Its protein is CASSHGNTEAFF.

This clone was found a few times. This chain joins TRBV19 and TRBJ1-2; tentative D call: TRBD1 (5 bases). With 1 base removed from V and 11 bases from J, the gap between germline ends came to 14 bases. This CDR3 spans 13 amino acids. The germline gives CDR1 LNHDA, CDR2 SQIVND (reference sequence). CDR3 nucleotide sequence: TGTGCCAGTAGTATAGTGGCAGGGATGTGGTACACCTTC. It translates to CASSIVAGMWYTF.

The CDR3 nucleotides read TGTGCCAGCAGCCCTTTCGGGGTGGGAGCCTACGAGCAGTACTTC. It encodes CASSPFGVGAYEQYF. V gene TRBV14 combines with J gene TRBJ2-7, with D possibly TRBD2 on 5 matching bases. Per germline, CDR1 SGHDN and CDR2 FVKESK. V was shortened by 4 bases and J by 2 bases, with 15 bases between the two germline ends. CDR3 length: 15 amino acids.

CDR3 residues: CASSFGGKEDANYGYTF. For the CDR3, the DNA is TGTGCCAGCAGCTTTGGGGGGAAGGAAGATGCTAACTATGGCTACACCTTC. The chain couples TRBV7-6 to TRBJ1-2, with a possible D match to TRBD1 (5 bases). CDR1 SGHVS and CDR2 FNYEAQ come from the germline V gene. V gave up 3 bases and J gave up 0 bases, with 17 bases separating them. The CDR3 sequence is 17 residues long.

This clone was counted once. The same CDR3 is also encoded by other DNA sequences in this sample. V and J are TRBV5-1 and TRBJ1-1; D unclear. In germline, CDR1 is SGHRS, CDR2 YFSETQ. V lost 1 base and J 2 bases, leaving 3 bases between the germline ends. This CDR3 has 12 residues. The CDR3, as DNA: TGCGCCAGCAGCTTGAGCAACACTGAAGCTTTCTTT. Translating it yields CASSLSNTEAFF.

The chain joins TRBV27 to TRBJ1-2; TRBD1 agrees at 9 bases. V lost 5 bases and J lost 8; bases outside the gene matches: 3. The CDR3 length is 12 residues. Germline V gives CDR1 MNHEY, CDR2 SMNVEV (reference sequence). CDR3 DNA sequence: TGTGCCAGCAGTCCGGGGACAGGGGGCTACACCTTC. Protein product: CASSPGTGGYTF.

This clone has only one observation. The chain has TRBV6-6 and TRBJ2-5; tentative D call: TRBD2 (7 bases). The CDR3 totals 14 residues. Trimming left V 6 bases short and J 3 bases short, with 14 bases between. Germline-derived CDR1 and CDR2 are MNHNY and SVGAGI (reference sequence). The CDR3 protein is CASRGGVEKETQYF. The DNA of the CDR3 is TGTGCCAGCAGAGGGGGGGTAGAAAAAGAGACCCAGTACTTC.

The chain couples TRBV4-1 to TRBJ2-3, with D possibly being TRBD2 (7 bases). Per germline, CDR1 MGHRA and CDR2 YSYEKL. V lost 1 base and J lost 0, with 14 bases in between. This CDR3 is 17 amino acids long. For the CDR3, the DNA is TGCGCCAGCAGCCAAGCCTCCGGGGGGCAGAGCACAGATACGCAGTATTTT. Protein: CASSQASGGQSTDTQYF.

The genes are TRBV6-5 and TRBJ2-1, with D maybe TRBD2 (5 bases). Germline CDR1 is MNHEY and CDR2 is SVGAGI. The CDR3 is 12 amino acids. V was clipped by 7 bases and J by 10 bases, with 14 bases between them. Written as DNA, the CDR3 is TGTGCCAGCACAACTAGGCCGGGGGAGCAGTTCTTC. As protein: CASTTRPGEQFF.

The J gene is TRBJ2-5, the V gene TRBV20-1, with 10 bases fitting TRBD2. Germline V gene lookup returns CDR1 DFQATT and CDR2 SNEGSKA (reference sequence). There are 11 residues in the CDR3. V was clipped by 8 bases and J by 4 bases; unmatched bases: 1. The DNA of the CDR3 is TGCAGTAGCGGGGGGGGAGAGACCCAGTACTTC. Translation: CSSGGGETQYF.

V is TRBV4-3 and J is TRBJ1-6, with TRBD1 matching 8 bases. J was trimmed by 8 bases and V by 3 bases; bases with no gene match: 6. CDR1 is LGHNA and CDR2 is YSLEER in the germline V gene. CDR3 length: 15 residues. The CDR3 sequence is CASSQSGTGDSPLHF. Written as DNA, the CDR3 is TGCGCCAGCAGCCAGTCCGGGACAGGTGATTCACCCCTCCACTTT.

V usage is TRBV7-9 and J usage is TRBJ1-2; weak D call: TRBD1 (5 bases). Germline-derived CDR1 and CDR2 are SEHNR and FQNEAQ (reference sequence). The V end was cut by 5 bases, the J end by 8 bases, with 24 bases between. The CDR3 consists of 16 residues. CDR3 amino acids: CASSLPTREVVQGYTF. The DNA for the CDR3 is TGTGCCAGCAGCCTACCAACCAGGGAGGTGGTCCAGGGCTACACCTTC.

CDR3 nucleotides: TGTGCCAGCAGCTTGGACAACTACGAGCAGTACTTC. Protein: CASSLDNYEQYF. The J gene is TRBJ2-7, the V gene TRBV5-4, with D unresolved. V shed 0 bases and J shed 3 bases, with 4 bases lying between them. Germline CDR1 SGHNT, CDR2 YYREEE (reference sequence). The CDR3 is 12 amino acids.

The chain couples TRBV11-2 to TRBJ1-1, with 10 nucleotides matching TRBD1. The CDR3 extends over 17 amino acids. J was trimmed by 0 bases and V by 5 bases; bases with no gene match: 9. Germline assignment: CDR1 SGHAT and CDR2 FQNNGV. The CDR3 sequence is CASSRERQGALNTEAFF. The CDR3 DNA is TGTGCCAGCAGCCGAGAACGACAGGGGGCCTTGAACACTGAAGCTTTCTTT.

This clone was counted a few times. The same CDR3 is also encoded by other DNA sequences in this sample. The J gene is TRBJ1-2, the V gene TRBV12-3 or TRBV12-4; D ambiguous. V lost 3 bases to trimming and J lost 4 bases, with 3 bases between them. The CDR3 contains 11 residues. The CDR3 coding sequence is TGTGCCAGCAGTTTCAGCTATGGCTACACCTTC. It translates to CASSFSYGYTF.

The chain recombines TRBV5-1 with TRBJ1-2; D may be TRBD1 (5 bases). This CDR3 region has 13 residues. Per the germline V gene, CDR1 is SGHRS and CDR2 is YFSETQ. Trimming pared 0 bases from V and 7 bases from J, leaving 10 bases between. CDR3 in DNA: TGCGCCAGCAGCTTGGAGGGGATTGGTGGCTACACCTTC. Translated, it gives CASSLEGIGGYTF.

This clone is a singleton in its sample. This rearrangement joins TRBV27 to TRBJ2-7; 8 bases are a match to TRBD1. V shed 3 bases and J 2 bases; nucleotides not matched to a gene: 12. Per the germline V gene, CDR1 is MNHEY and CDR2 is SMNVEV (reference sequence). There are 17 residues in the CDR3. The CDR3 DNA sequence: TGTGCCAGCAGTTTTGAAGGGGGACAGGCCCTCCCCTACGAGCAGTACTTC. Protein: CASSFEGGQALPYEQYF.

The chain carries TRBV6-5 and TRBJ1-5; possibly TRBD1 for D (5 bases). The germline gives CDR1 MNHEY, CDR2 SVGAGI. V dropped 0 bases and J dropped 4 bases, with 10 bases sitting between them. CDR3 length equals 15 residues. CDR3 bases: TGTGCCAGCAGTTACTCGGCAGGGACTAATCAGCCCCAGCATTTT. Its translation: CASSYSAGTNQPQHF.

The chain joins TRBV19 to TRBJ2-2, with TRBD2 as a possible D gene (6 bases). Germline CDR1 and CDR2: LNHDA and SQIVND (reference sequence). V shed 6 bases and J shed 5 bases, with 19 bases lying between them. This CDR3 has 16 residues. The CDR3 coding sequence is TGTGCCAGTAGCCCTTCCGGGACTCCGGGGACCGGGGAGCTGTTTTTT. Its translation is CASSPSGTPGTGELFF.

The chain employs TRBV9 and TRBJ2-2; D unclear. The CDR3 extends over 14 amino acids. V lost 4 bases and J 1 base, leaving 8 bases between the germline ends. Looked up from germline, CDR1 is SGDLS and CDR2 is YYNGEE. CDR3 in amino acids: CASSLRVNTGELFF. Written as DNA, the CDR3 is TGTGCCAGCAGCCTCCGGGTGAACACCGGGGAGCTGTTTTTT. The full variable domain, rest sourced from reference TRBV9 and TRBJ2-2, is DSGVTQTPKHLITATGQRVTLRCSPRSGDLSVYWYQQSLDQGLQFLIQYYNGEERAKGNILERFSAQQFPDLHSELNLSSLELGDSALYFCASSLRVNTGELFFGEGSRLTVL.

This chain joins TRBV19 and TRBJ2-7; D unclear. This CDR3 has 12 residues. The V gene lost 5 bases and the J gene lost 3 bases, with 8 bases spanning the gap. Germline CDR1 is LNHDA and CDR2 is SQIVND (reference sequence). CDR3 sequence (DNA): TGTGCCAGTAGTGTAGTTAACTACGAGCAGTACTTC. Translating gives CASSVVNYEQYF.

The chain carries TRBV4-2 and TRBJ2-7; 9 bases are a match to TRBD2. Unmatched junction bases numbered 7, after V lost 1 base and J lost 3 bases. The length of the CDR3 is 16 residues. The germline CDR1 and CDR2 sequences are LGHNA and YNFKEQ. The CDR3 sequence is CASSQVAAGGYYEQYF. The CDR3 region has the DNA TGTGCCAGCAGCCAAGTGGCAGCGGGGGGTTACTACGAGCAGTACTTC.

This chain connects TRBV28 to TRBJ1-5; 10 nucleotides agree with TRBD1. CDR3 length: 13 residues. Germline V gene lookup returns CDR1 MDHEN and CDR2 SYDVKM. Trimming removed 10 bases from V and 5 bases from J; junction bases left unmatched: 5. CDR3 DNA sequence: TGTGCCACCTCCGGGACAGGGGATCAGCCCCAGCATTTT. This codes for CATSGTGDQPQHF. The complete variable domain, with remaining parts taken from reference TRBV28 and TRBJ1-5, reads DVKVTQSSRYLVKRTGEKVFLECVQDMDHENMFWYRQDPGLGLRLIYFSYDVKMKEKGDIPEGYSVSREKKERFSLILESASTNQTSMYLCATSGTGDQPQHFGDGTRLSIL.

The rearrangement links TRBV24-1 to TRBJ2-1; TRBD1 aligns across 9 bases. CDR3 size: 14 residues. The J segment lost 7 bases and the V segment lost 5 bases, leaving 5 bases of the junction unmatched. CDR1 and CDR2 (germline): KGHDR, SFDVKD. In DNA, the CDR3 is TGTGCCACCAGTGTGGGACAGGGAACGAATGAGCAGTTCTTC. Translating it yields CATSVGQGTNEQFF.